The 17 T cell receptor beta chains in this list originate from one sample, sequenced in a study of T-cell memory formation after mild COVID-19 (dated by TCRdb to the early 2020s). The library was made by 5' RACE. Reads for this sample came from an Illumina NovaSeq 6000. The public sequencing data were trimmed at Q25 with fastp and processed into clonotypes with MiXCR by TCRdb, which kept only in-frame beta chains. Each entry is one CDR3 protein sequence, shown with its most common DNA and genes. The sample table contains approximately 150,000 distinct CDR3 sequences; only one count was recorded for 15% to 20% of them. In total, the top ten clones hold approximately 2% of the sample. Sequenced: PBMCs or a T cell subset sorted from them (not recorded which). Receptor source: an adult woman who had mild COVID-19 (a few samples of this study predate the infection). The sample titles of this study are shuffled in the database, so cell type and time point are left out; the donor was told from shared clones.

The sample holds a few counts of this clonotype. The rearrangement joins TRBV12-3 or TRBV12-4 to TRBJ2-2; 7 bases agree with TRBD1. The CDR3 sequence is 16 residues long. The V segment lost 4 bases and the J segment 2 bases; nucleotides outside the gene matches: 7. The CDR3 coding sequence is TGTGCCAGCAGTTGGGACAGCCTGAGTAACACCGGGGAGCTGTTTTTT. Translated, it gives CASSWDSLSNTGELFF.

The DNA for the CDR3 is TGCAGCGTTGAAGATTTCCCAGGACAGGATGAGCAGTTCTTC. Amino acid sequence: CSVEDFPGQDEQFF. The J gene is TRBJ2-1, the V gene TRBV29-1; 7 positions match TRBD1. The J segment lost 8 bases and the V segment lost 0 bases, leaving 7 bases of the junction unmatched. CDR3 size: 14 residues. CDR1 SQVTM and CDR2 ANQGSEA come from the germline V gene.

A single count supports this clonotype. The genes are TRBV6-5 and TRBJ1-6, with D possibly TRBD1 on 5 matching bases. V was trimmed by 9 bases and J by 10 bases, leaving 19 bases between them. CDR1 is MNHEY and CDR2 is SVGAGI in the germline V gene. The CDR3 is 14 residues long. CDR3 sequence reads: CASRGTLEQSPLHF. In nucleotides, the CDR3 is TGTGCCAGTAGAGGGACGCTGGAACAGTCACCCCTCCACTTT.

The chain couples TRBV7-9 to TRBJ1-5; D not resolved. Deletions cut 1 base from V and 6 bases from J, with 7 bases between. Germline V CDR1 and CDR2: SEHNR, FQNEAQ (reference sequence). The CDR3 loop spans 13 amino acids. DNA of the CDR3: TGTGCCAGCAGCTTAGACGGAGTTCAGCCCCAGCATTTT. Amino acids: CASSLDGVQPQHF.

This clonotype was observed a few times. The gene calls are TRBV12-3 or TRBV12-4 and TRBJ1-1; D is uncertain. CDR3 length: 14 residues. The V and J ends lost 7 bases and 2 bases respectively, with 14 bases between them. CDR3 sequence: CASKFQTGNTEAFF. CDR3 in DNA: TGTGCCAGCAAATTCCAGACTGGAAACACTGAAGCTTTCTTT.

This clonotype was seen more than once but under ten times. The V gene is TRBV12-3 or TRBV12-4, the J gene TRBJ2-1; the D is unclear. This CDR3 region has 13 residues. V was trimmed by 2 bases and J by 3 bases, leaving 5 bases between them. The CDR3, as DNA: TGTGCCAGCAGTTTACGGCGCTACAATGAGCAGTTCTTC. It is translated as CASSLRRYNEQFF.

J is TRBJ2-7 and V is TRBV20-1; 9 bases agree with TRBD2. The germline gives CDR1 DFQATT, CDR2 SNEGSKA (reference sequence). This CDR3 spans 13 amino acids. The V and J ends lost 6 bases and 5 bases, in that order; junction bases with no gene match: 8. CDR3 residues: CSAHSGSDNEQYF. CDR3 in DNA: TGCAGTGCACATAGCGGGAGTGACAACGAGCAGTACTTC.

This clonotype was observed a handful of times. J is TRBJ2-4 and V is TRBV7-2; the D is unclear. From germline, CDR1 is SGHTA and CDR2 FQGNSA. CDR3 length: 16 residues. Trimming shortened V by 2 bases and J by 4 bases, and 15 bases separated the two germline ends. The CDR3 spells CASSLKVQELKNIQYF. In DNA form, the CDR3 reads TGTGCCAGCAGCTTAAAAGTCCAGGAGCTTAAAAACATTCAGTACTTC. The variable domain in full, completed from reference TRBV7-2 and TRBJ2-4, reads GAGVSQSPSNKVTEKGKDVELRCDPISGHTALYWYRQSLGQGLEFLIYFQGNSAPDKSGLPSDRFSAERTGGSVSTLTIQRTQQEDSAVYLCASSLKVQELKNIQYFGAGTRLSVL.

The CDR3 loop reads CASSQAFEVGVEAFF. DNA for the CDR3: TGCGCCAGCAGCCAAGCCTTCGAGGTAGGGGTTGAAGCTTTCTTT. The chain employs TRBV4-1 and TRBJ1-1; D is perhaps TRBD1 (5 bases). The CDR3 spans 15 residues. Germline V gives CDR1 MGHRA, CDR2 YSYEKL. V was clipped by 1 base and J by 7 bases, with 16 bases between them.

Ten or more counts support this clonotype. The chain links TRBV5-1 to TRBJ2-7; TRBD2 aligns across 9 bases. V trimming: 1 base; J trimming: 1 base; junction bases outside the gene matches: 3. Per germline, CDR1 SGHRS and CDR2 YFSETQ. The CDR3 covers 15 residues. CDR3 residues: CASSLRLAGSYEQYF. DNA for the CDR3: TGCGCCAGCAGCTTGAGGCTAGCGGGGTCCTACGAGCAGTACTTC.

This clonotype is medium-sized (0.01 to 0.1%). CDR3 sequence reads: CASSLASGRLNEQFF. DNA of the CDR3: TGTGCCAGCAGCTTAGCTAGCGGGAGACTCAATGAGCAGTTCTTC. This chain links TRBV7-9 with TRBJ2-1; 9 nucleotides line up with TRBD2. Trimming at V came to 0 bases and at J to 6 bases, leaving 3 bases not matched to a gene. This CDR3 is built from 15 residues. The germline gives CDR1 SEHNR, CDR2 FQNEAQ (reference sequence). The full variable domain, rest sourced from reference TRBV7-9 and TRBJ2-1, is DTGVSQNPRHKITKRGQNVTFRCDPISEHNRLYWYRQTLGQGPEFLTYFQNEAQLEKSRLLSDRFSAERPKGSFSTLEIQRTEQGDSAMYLCASSLASGRLNEQFFGPGTRLTVL.

The chain employs TRBV7-9 and TRBJ2-3, with a weak D call TRBD2 (6 bases). The V gene lost 3 bases and the J gene lost 4 bases, with 8 bases spanning the gap. Germline values: CDR1 SEHNR, CDR2 FQNEAQ (reference sequence). The CDR3 covers 13 residues. Here the CDR3 DNA reads TGTGCCAGCAGCTTCGGGAGCGCAGATACGCAGTATTTT. Encoded protein: CASSFGSADTQYF.

The chain carries TRBV6-5 and TRBJ1-1; the D is unclear. V lost 2 bases and J 4 bases, leaving 17 bases between the germline ends. Germline CDR1 and CDR2: MNHEY and SVGAGI. The CDR3 contains 16 residues. The CDR3 DNA follows: TGTGCCAGCAGTTACCTAGGATTGGGCTCGGGCACTGAAGCTTTCTTT. Translated, it gives CASSYLGLGSGTEAFF.

V usage is TRBV29-1 and J usage is TRBJ2-5; possibly TRBD1 or TRBD2 for D (6 bases each). From germline, CDR1 is SQVTM and CDR2 ANQGSEA. The CDR3 extends over 12 amino acids. The germline V and J ends were trimmed by 3 bases and 4 bases, with 9 bases remaining between them. The CDR3 nucleotides are TGCAGCGTTGACAGGGGAGGAGAGACCCAGTACTTC. Translating it yields CSVDRGGETQYF.

The chain recombines TRBV7-2 with TRBJ2-1, with D possibly being TRBD2 (5 bases). Germline-derived CDR1 and CDR2 are SGHTA and FQGNSA. This CDR3 has 14 amino acids. Trimming removed 4 bases at V and 5 bases at J, with 12 bases between. For the CDR3, the DNA is TGTGCCAGCAGCTCACCGGGATCCAACAATGAGCAGTTCTTC. Translated, it gives CASSSPGSNNEQFF. Full variable domain (rest looked up from reference TRBV7-2 and TRBJ2-1): GAGVSQSPSNKVTEKGKDVELRCDPISGHTALYWYRQSLGQGLEFLIYFQGNSAPDKSGLPSDRFSAERTGGSVSTLTIQRTQQEDSAVYLCASSSPGSNNEQFFGPGTRLTVL.

This clonotype has more than one count but fewer than ten. The rearrangement uses TRBV3-1 and TRBJ2-3, with unresolved D. In germline, CDR1 is LGHDT, CDR2 YNNKEL (reference sequence). The CDR3 has 11 residues. With 6 bases removed from V and 4 bases from J, the gap between germline ends came to 5 bases. The CDR3 DNA is TGTGCCAGCAGGGTTTCAGATACGCAGTATTTT. Translated: CASRVSDTQYF.

The chain uses TRBV20-1 and TRBJ2-1; TRBD2 matches at 9 bases. There are 16 residues in the CDR3. J was trimmed by 4 bases and V by 2 bases; bases with no gene match: 9. Looked up from germline, CDR1 is DFQATT and CDR2 is SNEGSKA (reference sequence). In DNA, the CDR3 is TGCAGTGCTAGAAGTAGCGGGGGTATTGTTTACAATGAGCAGTTCTTC. Translation gives CSARSSGGIVYNEQFF.